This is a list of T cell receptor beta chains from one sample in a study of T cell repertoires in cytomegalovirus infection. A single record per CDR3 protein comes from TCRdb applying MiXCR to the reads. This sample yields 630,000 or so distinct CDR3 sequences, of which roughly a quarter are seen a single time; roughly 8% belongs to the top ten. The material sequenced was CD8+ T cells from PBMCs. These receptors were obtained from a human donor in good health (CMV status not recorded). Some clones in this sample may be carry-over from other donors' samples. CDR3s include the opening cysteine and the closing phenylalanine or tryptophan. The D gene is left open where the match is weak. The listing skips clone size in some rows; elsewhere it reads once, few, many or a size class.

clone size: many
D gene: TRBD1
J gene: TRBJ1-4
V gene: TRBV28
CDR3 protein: CASSPDRVYEKLFF
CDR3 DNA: TGTGCCAGCAGCCCGGACAGGGTTTACGAAAAACTGTTTTTT

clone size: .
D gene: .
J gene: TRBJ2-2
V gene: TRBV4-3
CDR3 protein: CASSQDPRKNTGELFF
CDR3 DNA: TGCGCCAGCAGCCAAGATCCCAGGAAGAACACCGGGGAGCTGTTTTTT

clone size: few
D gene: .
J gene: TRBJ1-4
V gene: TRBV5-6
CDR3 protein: CASSSFGDGGEKLFF
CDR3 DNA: TGTGCCAGCAGCTCGTTTGGTGACGGGGGTGAAAAACTGTTTTTT

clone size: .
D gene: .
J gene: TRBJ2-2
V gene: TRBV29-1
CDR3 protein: CSVGGRSDTGELFF
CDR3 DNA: TGCAGCGTTGGTGGCAGATCGGACACCGGGGAGCTGTTTTTT

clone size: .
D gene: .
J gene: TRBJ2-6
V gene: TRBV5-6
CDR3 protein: CASSGGTGANVLTF
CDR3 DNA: TGTGCCAGCAGCGGCGGCACTGGGGCCAACGTCCTGACTTTC

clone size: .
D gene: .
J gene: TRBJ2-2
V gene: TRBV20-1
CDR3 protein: CSASAENTGELFF
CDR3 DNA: TGCAGTGCTAGTGCCGAGAACACCGGGGAGCTGTTTTTT

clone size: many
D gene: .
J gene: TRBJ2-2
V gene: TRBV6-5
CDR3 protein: CASSYSATGELFF
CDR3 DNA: TGTGCCAGCAGTTACTCCGCTACCGGGGAGCTGTTTTTT

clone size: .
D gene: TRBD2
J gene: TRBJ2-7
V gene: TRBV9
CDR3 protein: CASSDPLAGGPDEQYF
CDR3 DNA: TGTGCCAGCAGTGATCCCCTAGCGGGGGGTCCCGACGAGCAGTACTTC

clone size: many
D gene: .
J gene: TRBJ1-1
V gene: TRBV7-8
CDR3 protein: CASSLAMGPTEAFF
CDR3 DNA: TGTGCCAGCAGCTTAGCCATGGGGCCCACTGAAGCTTTCTTT

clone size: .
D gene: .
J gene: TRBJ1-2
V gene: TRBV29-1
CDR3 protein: CSVDRAHYGYTF
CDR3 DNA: TGCAGCGTTGACCGGGCCCACTATGGCTACACCTTC

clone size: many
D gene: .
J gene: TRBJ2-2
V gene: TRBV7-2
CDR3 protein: CASSLTLARTGELFF
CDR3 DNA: TGTGCCAGCAGCTTAACCCTCGCCCGAACCGGGGAGCTGTTTTTT

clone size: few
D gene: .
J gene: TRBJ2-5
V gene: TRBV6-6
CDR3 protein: CASNPGPGARETQYF
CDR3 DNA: TGTGCCAGCAACCCGGGGCCCGGGGCCCGCGAGACCCAGTACTTC

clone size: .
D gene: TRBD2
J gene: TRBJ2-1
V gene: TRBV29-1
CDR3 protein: CSVPRGGAYNEQFF
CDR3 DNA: TGCAGCGTTCCTCGCGGGGGGGCATACAATGAGCAGTTCTTC

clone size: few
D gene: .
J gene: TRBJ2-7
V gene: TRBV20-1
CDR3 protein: CSARSRTSSYEQYF
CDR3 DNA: TGCAGTGCTAGATCGCGGACAAGTTCCTACGAGCAGTACTTC

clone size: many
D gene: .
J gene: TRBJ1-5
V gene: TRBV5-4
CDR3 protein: CASSFKTGRGGNQPQHF
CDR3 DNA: TGTGCCAGCAGCTTTAAAACCGGCAGGGGTGGCAATCAGCCCCAGCATTTT

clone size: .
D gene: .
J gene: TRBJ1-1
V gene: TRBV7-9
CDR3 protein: CASSWEVGTEAFF
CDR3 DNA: TGTGCCAGCAGCTGGGAAGTGGGGACTGAAGCTTTCTTT

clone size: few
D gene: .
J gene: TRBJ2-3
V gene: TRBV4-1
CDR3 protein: CASSQDTTPDTQYF
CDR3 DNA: TGCGCCAGCAGCCAAGATACCACCCCAGATACGCAGTATTTT

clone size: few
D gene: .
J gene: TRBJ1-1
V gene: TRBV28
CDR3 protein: CASSPSWTNTEAFF
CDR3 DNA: TGTGCCAGCAGTCCATCATGGACTAACACTGAAGCTTTCTTT

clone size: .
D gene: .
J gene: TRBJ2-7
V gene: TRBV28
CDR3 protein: CASSDLPRLYEQYF
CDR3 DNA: TGTGCCAGCAGTGATTTGCCCCGTCTCTACGAGCAGTACTTC

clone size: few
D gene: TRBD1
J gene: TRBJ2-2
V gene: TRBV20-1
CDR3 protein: CSARAGTVLYGELFF
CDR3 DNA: TGCAGTGCTAGAGCCGGGACAGTACTGTACGGGGAGCTGTTTTTT

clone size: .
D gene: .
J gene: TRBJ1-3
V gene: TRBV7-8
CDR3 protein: CASSLAGAGPGNTIYF
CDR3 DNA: TGTGCCAGCAGCTTAGCGGGGGCTGGACCTGGAAACACCATATATTTT

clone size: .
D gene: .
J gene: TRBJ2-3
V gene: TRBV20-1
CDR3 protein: CSARDSGAYTQYF
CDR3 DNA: TGCAGTGCTAGAGATTCCGGTGCATATACGCAGTATTTT

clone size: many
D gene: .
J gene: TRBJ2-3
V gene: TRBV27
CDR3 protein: CASSPSTDTQYF
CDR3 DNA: TGTGCCAGCAGTCCTAGCACAGATACGCAGTATTTT

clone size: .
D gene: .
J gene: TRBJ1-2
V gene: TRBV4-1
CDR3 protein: CASSPTPQYTGYGYTF
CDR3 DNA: TGCGCCAGCAGCCCGACACCGCAATATACGGGCTATGGCTACACCTTC

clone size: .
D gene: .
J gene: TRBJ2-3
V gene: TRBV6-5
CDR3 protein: CASSFLMGVDTQYF
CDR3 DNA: TGTGCCAGCAGTTTCCTCATGGGCGTAGATACGCAGTATTTT

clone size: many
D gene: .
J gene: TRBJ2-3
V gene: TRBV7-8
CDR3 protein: CASSLAVWERTDTQYF
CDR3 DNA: TGTGCCAGCAGCTTAGCTGTCTGGGAACGCACAGATACGCAGTATTTT

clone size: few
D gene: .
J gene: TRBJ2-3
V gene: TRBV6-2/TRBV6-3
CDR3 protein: CASSSGIRTDTQYF
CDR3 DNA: TGTGCCAGCAGTTCAGGAATTCGGACAGATACGCAGTATTTT

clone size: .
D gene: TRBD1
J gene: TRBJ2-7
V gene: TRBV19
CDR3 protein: CASTPGTAVSYEQYF
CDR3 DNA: TGTGCCAGTACCCCCGGGACAGCCGTCTCCTACGAGCAGTACTTC

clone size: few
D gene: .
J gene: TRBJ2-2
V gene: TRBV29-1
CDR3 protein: CSVRDTANTGELFF
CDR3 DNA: TGCAGCGTTCGGGACACTGCGAACACCGGGGAGCTGTTTTTT

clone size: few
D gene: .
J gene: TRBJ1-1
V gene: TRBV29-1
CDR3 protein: CSVGENTEAFF
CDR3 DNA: TGCAGCGTTGGGGAGAACACTGAAGCTTTCTTT

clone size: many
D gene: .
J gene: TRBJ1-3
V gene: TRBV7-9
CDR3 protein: CASSERTANSGNTIYF
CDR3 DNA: TGTGCCAGCAGCGAAAGGACAGCCAACTCTGGAAACACCATATATTTT

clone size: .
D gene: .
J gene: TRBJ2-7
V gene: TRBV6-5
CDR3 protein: CVSSYSPPLAREQYF
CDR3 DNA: TGTGTCAGCAGTTACTCCCCGCCTCTAGCGAGGGAGCAGTACTTC

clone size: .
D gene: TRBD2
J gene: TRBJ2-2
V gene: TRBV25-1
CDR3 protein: CASSTPSGGNTGELFF
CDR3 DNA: TGTGCCAGCAGTACCCCTAGCGGGGGGAACACCGGGGAGCTGTTTTTT

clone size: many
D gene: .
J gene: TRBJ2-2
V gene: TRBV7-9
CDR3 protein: CASSWFANTGELFF
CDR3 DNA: TGTGCCAGCAGCTGGTTCGCGAACACCGGGGAGCTGTTTTTT

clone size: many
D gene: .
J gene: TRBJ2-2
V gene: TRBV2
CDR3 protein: CAIYPGPENTGELFF
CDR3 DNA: TGTGCCATCTATCCGGGACCGGAGAACACCGGGGAGCTGTTTTTT

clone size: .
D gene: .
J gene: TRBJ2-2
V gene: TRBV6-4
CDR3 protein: CASSEADTGELFF
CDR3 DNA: TGTGCCAGCAGTGAGGCCGACACCGGGGAGCTGTTTTTT

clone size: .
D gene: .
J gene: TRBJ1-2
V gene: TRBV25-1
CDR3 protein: CASSYPGKSGYTF
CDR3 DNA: TGTGCCAGCAGTTACCCAGGGAAAAGTGGCTACACCTTC

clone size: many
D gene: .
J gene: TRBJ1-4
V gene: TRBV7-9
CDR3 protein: CASSLTEENEKLFF
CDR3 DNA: TGTGCCAGCAGCTTAACGGAGGAGAATGAAAAACTGTTTTTT

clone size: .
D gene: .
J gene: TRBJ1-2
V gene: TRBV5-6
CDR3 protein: CASNSGTYGYTF
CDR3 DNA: TGTGCCAGCAACTCCGGGACCTATGGCTACACCTTC

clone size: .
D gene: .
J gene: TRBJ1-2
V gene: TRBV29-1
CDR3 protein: CSVEGARGYTF
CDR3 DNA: TGCAGCGTTGAGGGGGCGCGAGGCTACACCTTC

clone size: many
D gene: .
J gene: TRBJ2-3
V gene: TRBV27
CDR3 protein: CASSEGDGYLTDTQYF
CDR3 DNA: TGTGCCAGCAGTGAGGGGGACGGATACCTCACAGATACGCAGTATTTT

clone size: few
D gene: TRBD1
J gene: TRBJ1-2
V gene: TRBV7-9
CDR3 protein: CASSLGTGGQEGIYGYTF
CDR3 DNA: TGTGCCAGCAGCTTAGGGACAGGGGGCCAAGAGGGGATCTATGGCTACACCTTC

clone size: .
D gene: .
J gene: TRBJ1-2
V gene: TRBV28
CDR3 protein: CAIGRGTSNYGYTF
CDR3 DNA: TGTGCCATCGGAAGAGGGACATCAAACTATGGCTACACCTTC

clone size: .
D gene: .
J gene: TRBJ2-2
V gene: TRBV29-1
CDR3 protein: CSLSTGTGELFF
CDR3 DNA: TGCAGCCTGTCTACGGGCACCGGGGAGCTGTTTTTT

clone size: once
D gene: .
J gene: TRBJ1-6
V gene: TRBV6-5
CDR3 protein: CVSSLNIYNSPLHF
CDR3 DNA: TGTGTCAGCAGTCTGAATATTTATAATTCACCCCTCCACTTT

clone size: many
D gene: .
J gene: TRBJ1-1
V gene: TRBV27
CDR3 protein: CASSQTVNTEAFF
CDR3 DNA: TGTGCCAGCAGCCAGACAGTGAACACTGAAGCTTTCTTT

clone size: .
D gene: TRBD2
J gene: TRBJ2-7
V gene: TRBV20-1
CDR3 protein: CSAPTSGPYEQYF
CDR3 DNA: TGCAGTGCTCCGACTAGCGGTCCTTACGAGCAGTACTTC